The present T cell receptor (beta chain) was sequenced within a study of cytomegalovirus exposure and HLA in healthy donors. Broader study findings: Later analysis identified a missense DCLRE1C variant that was linked to TCR beta V- and J-gene trimming.

The PCR ran on 60 Vbeta and 13 Jbeta primers. As processed by the authors: Per a later analysis, the number of unique TCR beta chains was some 75 million, of which around 9.9 million were shared. Sequenced by immunoSEQ multiplex PCR; TCRdb stores in-frame clones only, minus some. The DNA was the basis for D and trimming; V, J and clone size are from that table. Of 150,000 or so clones listed, roughly three quarters are singletons. To note about this clone: What it binds is unknown.

CDR3 length: 13 amino acids. Germline assignment: CDR1 LNHDA and CDR2 SQIVND (reference sequence). V shed 6 bases, J shed 2 bases, and the junction held 4 bases outside the gene matches. This clonotype originated in a male donor in good health and CMV-seronegative. Sample: PBMCs. The chain joins TRBV19 to TRBJ2-7; 7 nucleotides agree with TRBD2. The CDR3 DNA reads TGTGCCAGTAGAAGTCGGGAGGCCTACGAGCAGTACTTC. Translated: CASRSREAYEQYF. The full variable domain, rest sourced from reference TRBV19 and TRBJ2-7, is DGGITQSPKYLFRKEGQNVTLSCEQNLNHDAMYWYRQDPGQGLRLIYYSQIVNDFQKGDIAEGYSVSREKKESFPLTVTSAQKNPTAFYLCASRSREAYEQYFGPGTRLTVT.